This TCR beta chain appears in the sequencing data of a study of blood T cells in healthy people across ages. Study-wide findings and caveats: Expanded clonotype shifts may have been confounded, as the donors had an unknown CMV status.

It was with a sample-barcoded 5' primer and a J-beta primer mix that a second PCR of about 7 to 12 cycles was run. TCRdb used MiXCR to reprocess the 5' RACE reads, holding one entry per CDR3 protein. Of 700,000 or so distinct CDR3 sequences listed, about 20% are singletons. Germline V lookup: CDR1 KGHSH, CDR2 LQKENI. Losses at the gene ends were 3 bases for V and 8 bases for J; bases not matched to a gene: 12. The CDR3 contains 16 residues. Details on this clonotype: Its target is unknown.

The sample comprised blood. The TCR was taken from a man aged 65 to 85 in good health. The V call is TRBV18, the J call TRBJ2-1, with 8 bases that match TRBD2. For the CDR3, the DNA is TGTGCCAGCTCACCGGCTCTAGCGGGTTCCGGGGATGAGCAGTTCTTC. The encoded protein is CASSPALAGSGDEQFF.